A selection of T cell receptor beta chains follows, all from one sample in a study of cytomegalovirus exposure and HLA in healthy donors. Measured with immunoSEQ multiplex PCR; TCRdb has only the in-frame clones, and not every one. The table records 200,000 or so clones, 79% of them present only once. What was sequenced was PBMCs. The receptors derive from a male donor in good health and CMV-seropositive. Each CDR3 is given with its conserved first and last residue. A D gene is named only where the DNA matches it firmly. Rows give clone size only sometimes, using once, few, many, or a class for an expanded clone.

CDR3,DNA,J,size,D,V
CASSWGGQDNEQFF,TGCGCCAGCAGCTGGGGGGGACAGGACAATGAGCAGTTCTTC,TRBJ2-1,-,-,TRBV5-1
CASSLTFRAGETQYF,TGCGCCAGCAGCTTGACTTTCCGCGCGGGGGAGACCCAGTACTTC,TRBJ2-5,-,-,TRBV5-1
CASSPGPGNSYEQYF,TGTGCCAGCTCACCTGGCCCCGGGAACTCCTACGAGCAGTACTTC,TRBJ2-7,-,-,TRBV18
CASNMEGIETQYF,TGTGCCAGCAATATGGAGGGTATAGAGACCCAGTACTTC,TRBJ2-5,-,-,TRBV2
CASSYSPQAIAFF,TGTGCCAGCAGTTACTCCCCCCAGGCCATAGCTTTCTTT,TRBJ1-1,-,-,TRBV6-5
CARSLLTGGSSNEQFF,TGTGCCAGAAGCTTGCTCACGGGAGGGTCAAGCAATGAGCAGTTCTTC,TRBJ2-1,-,TRBD2,TRBV5-3
CASLPEQGARSLTEAFF,TGTGCCAGCCTCCCCGAACAGGGGGCTCGCTCCCTCACTGAAGCTTTCTTT,TRBJ1-1,-,TRBD1,TRBV2
CASSLRGTSGNEQFF,TGTGCCAGCAGCTTGAGGGGGACTAGCGGCAATGAGCAGTTCTTC,TRBJ2-1,-,TRBD2,TRBV7-8
CASSLKMSSTASNYGYTF,TGTGCCAGCAGTCTTAAAATGTCCTCCACAGCTTCTAACTATGGCTACACCTTC,TRBJ1-2,-,-,TRBV11-2
CASTPPDQGAYEQYF,TGTGCCAGCACCCCCCCTGACCAGGGGGCCTACGAGCAGTACTTC,TRBJ2-7,-,TRBD1,TRBV6-6
CASSPLRQGTDTQYF,TGTGCCAGCTCACCACTCCGACAGGGAACCGATACGCAGTATTTT,TRBJ2-3,-,TRBD1,TRBV18
CASSQAGRPEQYF,TGTGCCAGCAGTCAAGCGGGCCGCCCCGAGCAGTACTTC,TRBJ2-7,-,-,TRBV9
CASSLLRGTDTQYF,TGTGCCAGCAGCCTACTTCGGGGCACAGATACGCAGTATTTT,TRBJ2-3,-,-,TRBV14
CASSITGEVRNEQFF,TGTGCCAGTAGTATAACCGGGGAGGTTCGCAATGAGCAGTTCTTC,TRBJ2-1,-,-,TRBV19
CASRWQQETQYF,TGTGCCAGCAGGTGGCAGCAAGAGACCCAGTACTTC,TRBJ2-5,-,-,TRBV2
CASSLFPIAPPYEQYF,TGTGCCAGCAGCTTATTTCCGATAGCCCCTCCCTACGAGCAGTACTTC,TRBJ2-7,-,-,TRBV11-2
CASSLSTLGPRYEQYF,TGTGCCAGCAGTTTATCGACGTTGGGGCCTAGGTACGAGCAGTACTTC,TRBJ2-7,-,-,TRBV27
CASSPGQPNTEAFF,TGTGCCAGCTCACCAGGGCAGCCGAACACTGAAGCTTTCTTT,TRBJ1-1,-,-,TRBV18
CASSLLAGRSSYEQYF,TGTGCCAGCAGTTTATTGGCGGGCCGTAGCTCCTACGAGCAGTACTTC,TRBJ2-7,-,-,TRBV28
CASSEGTSGNPSTDTQYF,TGTGCCAGCAGTGAAGGGACTAGCGGGAACCCTAGCACAGATACGCAGTATTTT,TRBJ2-3,-,TRBD2,TRBV6-4
CAWSWTSAQETQYF,TGTGCCTGGAGTTGGACTAGCGCACAAGAGACCCAGTACTTC,TRBJ2-5,-,TRBD2,TRBV30
CASRQGKDIQYF,TGTGCCAGCCGACAGGGGAAGGACATTCAGTACTTC,TRBJ2-4,-,TRBD1,TRBV28
CASSSRGANFQPQHF,TGTGCCAGCAGCTCCAGGGGCGCGAATTTTCAGCCCCAGCATTTT,TRBJ1-5,few,-,TRBV5-8
CASTQGYEQYF,TGTGCCAGCACACAGGGATACGAGCAGTACTTC,TRBJ2-7,-,-,TRBV6-1
CAWSVRGRDRLYEQYF,TGTGCCTGGAGTGTACGCGGGAGGGACAGACTCTACGAGCAGTACTTC,TRBJ2-7,-,TRBD2,TRBV30
CASAQGDGDEQFF,TGCGCCAGCGCCCAGGGGGATGGGGATGAGCAGTTCTTC,TRBJ2-1,-,TRBD1,TRBV5-1
CASSLQGNEQFF,TGCGCCAGCAGTCTCCAGGGAAATGAGCAGTTCTTC,TRBJ2-1,-,-,TRBV4-1
CASSSRSGGNSPLHF,TGTGCCAGCAGCTCCCGAAGTGGAGGCAATTCACCCCTCCACTTT,TRBJ1-6,few,-,TRBV5-4
CASGSLLGLAEVGELFF,TGTGCTAGTGGTTCCCTCCTGGGACTAGCGGAGGTCGGGGAGCTGTTTTTT,TRBJ2-2,-,TRBD2,TRBV12-5
CASSPRGGDTGELFF,TGTGCCAGCAGCCCGCGGGGAGGCGACACCGGGGAGCTGTTTTTT,TRBJ2-2,-,-,TRBV9
CASITQGGSRTDTQYF,TGTGCCAGCATCACGCAGGGGGGCTCCCGCACAGATACGCAGTATTTT,TRBJ2-3,-,-,TRBV5-4
CASSSTPSTGLHEQYF,TGTGCCAGCAGTTCGACCCCCTCCACAGGGCTCCACGAGCAGTACTTC,TRBJ2-7,-,-,TRBV6-5
CASSLDAGGLGTQYF,TGTGCCAGCAGCTTAGATGCAGGGGGTTTGGGGACCCAGTACTTC,TRBJ2-5,-,TRBD1,TRBV13
CASSPGQNEAFF,TGTGCCAGCAGCCCAGGACAGAATGAAGCTTTCTTT,TRBJ1-1,-,-,TRBV5-6
CASIDAGTDTQYF,TGTGCCAGCATCGACGCGGGCACAGATACGCAGTATTTT,TRBJ2-3,-,-,TRBV28
CASSWDRAQPQHF,TGTGCCAGCAGTTGGGACAGGGCCCAGCCCCAGCATTTT,TRBJ1-5,-,TRBD1,TRBV5-8
CASSPGGTETYEQYF,TGTGCCAGCAGCCCGGGAGGGACGGAGACCTACGAGCAGTACTTC,TRBJ2-7,-,TRBD2,TRBV9
CAATDPGQGRIGDSPLHF,TGCGCCGCCACAGACCCGGGACAGGGACGGATTGGGGATTCACCCCTCCACTTT,TRBJ1-6,-,TRBD1,TRBV10-1
CASSVGLASGGLITDTQYF,TGTGCCAGCAGCGTAGGGTTGGCTAGCGGGGGGCTGATCACAGATACGCAGTATTTT,TRBJ2-3,-,TRBD2,TRBV9
CASGPRTDTQYF,TGTGCCAGTGGGCCGAGAACAGATACGCAGTATTTT,TRBJ2-3,-,-,TRBV19
CASSSTGGRTEAFF,TGTGCCAGCAGCTCAACAGGGGGCCGCACTGAAGCTTTCTTC,TRBJ1-1,-,TRBD1,TRBV7-3
CASSQVGQGLNTEAFF,TGCGCCAGCAGCCAAGTGGGACAGGGGTTGAACACTGAAGCTTTCTTT,TRBJ1-1,-,TRBD1,TRBV4-3
CASSSYGTGNYEQYF,TGTGCCAGCAGCTCCTATGGGACAGGAAACTACGAGCAGTACTTC,TRBJ2-7,-,TRBD1,TRBV5-5